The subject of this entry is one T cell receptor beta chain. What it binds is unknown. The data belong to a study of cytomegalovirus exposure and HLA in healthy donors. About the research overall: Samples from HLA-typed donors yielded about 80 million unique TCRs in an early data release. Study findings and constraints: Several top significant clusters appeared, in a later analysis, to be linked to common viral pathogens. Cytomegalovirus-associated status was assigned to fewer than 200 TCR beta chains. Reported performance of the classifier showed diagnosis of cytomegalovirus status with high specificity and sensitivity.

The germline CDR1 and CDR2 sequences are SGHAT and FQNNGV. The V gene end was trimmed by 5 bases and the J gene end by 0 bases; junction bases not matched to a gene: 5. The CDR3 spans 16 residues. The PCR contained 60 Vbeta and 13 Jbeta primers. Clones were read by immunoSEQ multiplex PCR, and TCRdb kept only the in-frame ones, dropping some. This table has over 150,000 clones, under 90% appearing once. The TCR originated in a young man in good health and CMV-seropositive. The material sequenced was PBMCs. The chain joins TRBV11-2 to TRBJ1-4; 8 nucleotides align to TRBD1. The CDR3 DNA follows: TGTGCCAGCAGCCTCCGGACAGGGACAACTAATGAAAAACTGTTTTTT. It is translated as CASSLRTGTTNEKLFF.